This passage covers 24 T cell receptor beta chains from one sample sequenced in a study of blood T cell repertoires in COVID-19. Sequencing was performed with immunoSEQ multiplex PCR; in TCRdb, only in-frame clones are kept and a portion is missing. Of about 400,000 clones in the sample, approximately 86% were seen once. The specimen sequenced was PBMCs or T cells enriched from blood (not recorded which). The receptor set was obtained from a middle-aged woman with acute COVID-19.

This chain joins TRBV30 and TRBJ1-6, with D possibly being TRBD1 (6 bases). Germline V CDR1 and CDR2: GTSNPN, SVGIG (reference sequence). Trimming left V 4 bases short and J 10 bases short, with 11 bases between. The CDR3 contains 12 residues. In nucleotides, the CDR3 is TGTGCCTGGAATTGGGGGCGATCACCCCTCCACTTT. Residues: CAWNWGRSPLHF.

CDR3 nucleotide sequence: TGTGCCAGTAGATCCGGGACAGGGGTTTTGGATGAGCAGTTCTTC. This codes for CASRSGTGVLDEQFF. The chain carries TRBV19 and TRBJ2-1; 10 nucleotides match TRBD1. The germline gives CDR1 LNHDA, CDR2 SQIVND (reference sequence). Unmatched junction bases numbered 10, after V lost 6 bases and J lost 8 bases. The CDR3 loop spans 15 amino acids.

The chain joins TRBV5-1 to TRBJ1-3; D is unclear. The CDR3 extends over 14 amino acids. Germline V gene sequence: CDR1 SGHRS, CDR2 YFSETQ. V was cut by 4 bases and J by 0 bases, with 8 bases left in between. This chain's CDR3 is CASSQASSGNTIYF. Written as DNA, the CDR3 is TGCGCCAGCAGCCAAGCTAGCTCTGGAAACACCATATATTTT. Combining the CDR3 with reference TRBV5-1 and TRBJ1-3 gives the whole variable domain KAGVTQTPRYLIKTRGQQVTLSCSPISGHRSVSWYQQTPGQGLQFLFEYFSETQRNKGNFPGRFSGRQFSNSRSEMNVSTLELGDSALYLCASSQASSGNTIYFGEGSWLTVV.

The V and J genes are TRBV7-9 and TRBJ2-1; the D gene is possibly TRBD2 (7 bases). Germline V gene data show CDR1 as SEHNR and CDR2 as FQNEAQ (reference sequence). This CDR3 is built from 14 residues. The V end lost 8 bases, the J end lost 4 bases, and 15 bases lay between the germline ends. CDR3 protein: CASPRGPEYNEQFF. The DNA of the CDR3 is TGTGCCAGCCCGCGGGGGCCCGAATACAATGAGCAGTTCTTC.

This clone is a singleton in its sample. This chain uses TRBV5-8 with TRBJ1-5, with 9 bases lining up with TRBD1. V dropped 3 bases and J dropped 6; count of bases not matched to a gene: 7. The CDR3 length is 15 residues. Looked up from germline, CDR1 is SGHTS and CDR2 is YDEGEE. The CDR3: CASSYTGTGRQPQHF. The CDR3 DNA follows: TGTGCCAGCAGCTACACCGGGACAGGGCGTCAGCCCCAGCATTTT.

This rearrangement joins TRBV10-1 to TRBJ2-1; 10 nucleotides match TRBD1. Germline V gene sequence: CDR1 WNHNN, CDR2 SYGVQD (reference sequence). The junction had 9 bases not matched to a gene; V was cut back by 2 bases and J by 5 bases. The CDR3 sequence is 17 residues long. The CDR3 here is CASSEPRPDRGDNEQFF. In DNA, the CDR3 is TGCGCCAGCAGTGAGCCCCGGCCGGACAGGGGGGACAATGAGCAGTTCTTC.

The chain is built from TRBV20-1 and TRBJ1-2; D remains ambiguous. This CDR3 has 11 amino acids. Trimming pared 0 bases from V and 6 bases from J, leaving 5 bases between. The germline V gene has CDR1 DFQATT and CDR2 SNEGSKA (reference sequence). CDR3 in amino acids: CSARDINGYTF. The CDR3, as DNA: TGCAGTGCTAGAGATATAAATGGCTACACCTTC.

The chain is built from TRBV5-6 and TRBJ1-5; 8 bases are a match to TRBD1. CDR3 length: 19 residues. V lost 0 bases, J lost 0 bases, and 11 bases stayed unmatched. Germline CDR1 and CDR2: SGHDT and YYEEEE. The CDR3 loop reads CASSLENVGQEYSNQPQHF. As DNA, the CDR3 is TGTGCCAGCAGCTTGGAAAATGTGGGACAGGAATATAGCAATCAGCCCCAGCATTTT.

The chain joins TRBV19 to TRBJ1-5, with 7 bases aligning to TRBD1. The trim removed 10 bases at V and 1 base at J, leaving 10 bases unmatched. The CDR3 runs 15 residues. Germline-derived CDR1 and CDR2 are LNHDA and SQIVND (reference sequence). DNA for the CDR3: TGTGCCACTGCCGAACAGGGGCGAAGCAATCAGCCCCAGCATTTT. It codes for CATAEQGRSNQPQHF.

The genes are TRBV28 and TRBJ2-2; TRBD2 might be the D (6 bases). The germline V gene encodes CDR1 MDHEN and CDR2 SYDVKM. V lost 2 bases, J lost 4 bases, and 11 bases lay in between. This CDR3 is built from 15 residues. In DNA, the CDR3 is TGTGCCAGCAGTTTAAGGCGGGGAGGCACCGGGGAGCTGTTTTTT. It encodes CASSLRRGGTGELFF.

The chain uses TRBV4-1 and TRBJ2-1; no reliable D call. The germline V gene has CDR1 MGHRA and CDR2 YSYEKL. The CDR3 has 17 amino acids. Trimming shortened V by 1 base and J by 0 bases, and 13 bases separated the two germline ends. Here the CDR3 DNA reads TGCGCCAGCAGCCAAGTTGGTACAGAGCTCTCCTACAATGAGCAGTTCTTC. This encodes CASSQVGTELSYNEQFF.

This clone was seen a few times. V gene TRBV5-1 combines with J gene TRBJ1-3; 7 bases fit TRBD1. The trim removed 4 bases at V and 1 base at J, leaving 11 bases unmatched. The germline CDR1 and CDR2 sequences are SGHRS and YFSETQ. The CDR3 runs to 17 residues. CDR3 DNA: TGCGCCAGCAGCCCGGACCCGACAGGGAGTTCTGGAAACACCATATATTTT. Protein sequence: CASSPDPTGSSGNTIYF.

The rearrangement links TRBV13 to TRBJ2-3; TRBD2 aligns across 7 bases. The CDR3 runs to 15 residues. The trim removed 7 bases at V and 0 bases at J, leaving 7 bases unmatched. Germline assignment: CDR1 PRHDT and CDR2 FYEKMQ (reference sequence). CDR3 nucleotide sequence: TGTGCCAGCAACATCCCCGGGGGGAGCACAGATACGCAGTATTTT. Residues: CASNIPGGSTDTQYF. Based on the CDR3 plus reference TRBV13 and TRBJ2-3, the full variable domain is AAGVIQSPRHLIKEKRETATLKCYPIPRHDTVYWYQQGPGQDPQFLISFYEKMQSDKGSIPDRFSAQQFSDYHSELNMSSLELGDSALYFCASNIPGGSTDTQYFGPGTRLTVL.

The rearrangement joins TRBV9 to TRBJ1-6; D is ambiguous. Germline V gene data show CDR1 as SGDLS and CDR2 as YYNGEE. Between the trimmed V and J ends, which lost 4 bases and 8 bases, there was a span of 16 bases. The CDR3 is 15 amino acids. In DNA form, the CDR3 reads TGTGCCAGCAGCTCCCGAGGAGTCCGAGATTCACCCCTCCACTTT. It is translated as CASSSRGVRDSPLHF.

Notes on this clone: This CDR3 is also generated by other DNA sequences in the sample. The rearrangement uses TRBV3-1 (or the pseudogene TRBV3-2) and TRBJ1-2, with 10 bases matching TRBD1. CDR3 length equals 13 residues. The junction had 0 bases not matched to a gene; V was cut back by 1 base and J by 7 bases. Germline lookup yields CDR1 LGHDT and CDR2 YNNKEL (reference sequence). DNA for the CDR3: TGTGCCAGCAGCCAAGGGACAGGGGGTGGCTACACCTTC. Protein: CASSQGTGGGYTF.

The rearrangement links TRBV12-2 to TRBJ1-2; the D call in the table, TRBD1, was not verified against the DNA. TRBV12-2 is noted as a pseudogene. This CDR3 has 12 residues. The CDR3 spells CASRLEFSQTDF. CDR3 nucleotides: TGTGCAAGTCGCTTAGAATTTTCCCAGACAGATTTC.

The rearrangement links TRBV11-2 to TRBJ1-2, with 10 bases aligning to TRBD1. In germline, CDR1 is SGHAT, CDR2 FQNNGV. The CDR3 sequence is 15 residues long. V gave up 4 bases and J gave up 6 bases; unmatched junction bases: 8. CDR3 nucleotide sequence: TGTGCCAGCAGCTCATTACGGGACAGGGGTAATGGCTACACCTTC. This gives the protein CASSSLRDRGNGYTF. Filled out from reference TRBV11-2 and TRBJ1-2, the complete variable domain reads EAGVAQSPRYKIIEKRQSVAFWCNPISGHATLYWYQQILGQGPKLLIQFQNNGVVDDSQLPKDRFSAERLKGVDSTLKIQPAKLEDSAVYLCASSSLRDRGNGYTFGSGTRLTVV.

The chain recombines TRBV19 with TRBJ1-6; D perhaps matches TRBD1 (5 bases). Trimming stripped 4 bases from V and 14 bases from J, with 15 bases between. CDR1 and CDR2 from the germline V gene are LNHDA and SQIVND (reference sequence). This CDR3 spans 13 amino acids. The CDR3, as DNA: TGTGCCAGTAGTACAGGGTCCCAGGAAACCCTCCACTTT. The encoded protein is CASSTGSQETLHF.

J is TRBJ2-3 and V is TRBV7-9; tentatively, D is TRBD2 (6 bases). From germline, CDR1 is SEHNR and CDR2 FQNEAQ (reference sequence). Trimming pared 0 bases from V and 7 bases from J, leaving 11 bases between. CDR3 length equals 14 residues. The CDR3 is CASSLALAGHTQYF. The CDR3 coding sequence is TGTGCCAGCAGCTTAGCGCTGGCGGGGCATACGCAGTATTTT.

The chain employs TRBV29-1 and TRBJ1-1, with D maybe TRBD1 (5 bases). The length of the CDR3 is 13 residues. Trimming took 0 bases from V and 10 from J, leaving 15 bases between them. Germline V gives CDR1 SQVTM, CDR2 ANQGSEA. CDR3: CSVEDQPNRGAFF. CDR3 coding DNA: TGCAGCGTTGAAGATCAACCGAATAGGGGAGCTTTCTTT.

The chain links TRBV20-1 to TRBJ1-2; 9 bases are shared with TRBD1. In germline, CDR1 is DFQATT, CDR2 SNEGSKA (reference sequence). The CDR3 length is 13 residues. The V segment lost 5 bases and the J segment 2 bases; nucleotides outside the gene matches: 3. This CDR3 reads CSARGTGNYGYTF. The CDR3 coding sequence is TGCAGTGCTCGTGGGACAGGGAACTATGGCTACACCTTC.

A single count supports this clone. CDR3 sequence: CASSLTFGGELSDTQYF. As DNA, the CDR3 is TGTGCCAGCAGCCTTACTTTTGGCGGGGAGTTGTCAGATACGCAGTATTTT. The V gene is TRBV5-4, the J gene TRBJ2-3; a possible D gene is TRBD2 (6 bases). Germline V lookup: CDR1 SGHNT, CDR2 YYREEE (reference sequence). The CDR3 totals 17 residues. Trimming took off 4 bases at V and 4 bases at J, with 22 bases between the two ends.

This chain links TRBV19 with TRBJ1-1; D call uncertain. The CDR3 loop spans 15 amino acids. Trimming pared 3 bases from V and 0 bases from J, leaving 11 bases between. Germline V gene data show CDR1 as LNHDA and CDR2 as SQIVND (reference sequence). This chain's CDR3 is CASSISPGVNTEAFF. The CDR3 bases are TGTGCCAGTAGTATCTCACCGGGTGTGAACACTGAAGCTTTCTTT.

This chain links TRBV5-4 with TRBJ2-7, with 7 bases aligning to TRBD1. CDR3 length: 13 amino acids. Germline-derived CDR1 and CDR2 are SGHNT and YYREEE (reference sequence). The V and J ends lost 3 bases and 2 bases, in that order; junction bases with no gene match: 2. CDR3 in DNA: TGTGCCAGCAGCTCGGGGACAGCCTACGAGCAGTACTTC. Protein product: CASSSGTAYEQYF.